The following is a T cell receptor (beta chain) sequence with its context. This clonotype showed up many times. This receptor's antigen is unknown. No much larger clonotype is one base removed from it; base qualities were not supplied. TCR cDNA was made using 5'RACE template switching, a step that added a universal primer site and unique molecular identifiers. Priming for cDNA synthesis came from both the TCR alpha and TCR beta constant segments. Library amplification used two PCR steps, and the second PCR step added sample barcodes and sequencing adapters. Libraries were sequenced on Illumina HiSeq 2500 (2x100 bp) or NovaSeq (2x150 bp). The published analysis was carried out like this. Demultiplexing of reads and collapsing into UMI consensus sequences were performed with MIGEC, and V(D)J alignment was carried out with MiXCR. Vaccine-responding clonotypes were identified with edgeR using replicate PBMC samples, with FDR below 0.01 and a log2 fold change above 5 up to day 15 being required. Bulk clonotypes were assigned CD4 or CD8 identity according to which sequenced CD4 or CD8 repertoire held them at higher abundance. The raw public data were reprocessed by TCRdb itself: fastp quality trimming at Q25, MiXCR clonotype calling, in-frame beta chains only. Each CDR3 protein gets just one entry, which takes the most common genes and DNA from the rows behind it. It is TCRdb's table, rather than the study itself, that gives the V and J calls and clone size. This sample holds 150,000 to 200,000 distinct CDR3 sequences; 5.5% to 7.5% were observed only once. The top ten clonotypes cover 2.9% of the sample.

These data originate in a study of T cells after yellow fever vaccination (dated by TCRdb to 2018 to 2020). A note on the overall study: The SMART-Seq v4 Ultra Low Input RNA kit was used to prepare libraries from fractions with low cell numbers. Blood was drawn at multiple timepoints before and after primary and secondary immunization, with bulk PBMC replicates and cell subsets isolated. Two healthy male donors, one aged 18 to 29 and one aged 30 to 40 years, made up the cohort. To track T-cell clones before and after primary and booster YFV17D yellow fever vaccination, bulk TCR alpha and beta repertoires were sequenced longitudinally. Findings and caveats that apply to the study as a whole: Compared with the primary T-cell response, the secondary T-cell response was weaker but faster, peaking on day 5 rather than day 15. After the booster, most clones that had expanded after primary vaccination were detected again (around 96% of CD4 and under 90% of CD8), suggesting broad maintenance of memory. The study included only two donors, which limits how far the findings can be generalized. Computational filtering was needed because FACS-sorted repertoires could contain abundant contaminating clonotypes from the bulk population. A small fraction of clonotypes appeared in both the CD4 and CD8 compartments, likely as a result of convergent recombination.

This specimen's treatment or condition label, per the study, means: live attenuated yellow fever vaccine strain. A standard Ficoll-Paque protocol was used to isolate PBMCs from peripheral blood. Dynabeads CD4 and CD8 positive selection kits were used to isolate CD4 and CD8 T-cell fractions. TriZol was used to extract RNA from bulk PBMCs, CD4 and CD8 fractions, and dextramer-positive and dextramer-negative fractions. This TCR was recovered from a man between 18 and 35 years old who received the YFV17D yellow fever vaccine. Sequences were derived from CD4+ T cells sorted from PBMCs, sampled on the day of the first yellow fever vaccination.

The CDR3 in this case is CASSLGVAGSTDTQYF. The DNA reads TGTGCCAGCAGCTTGGGAGTTGCGGGGAGCACAGATACGCAGTATTTT. The V gene is TRBV7-3 and the J gene is TRBJ2-3; possibly the D gene is TRBD2, per 6 matching bases. From a lookup of the germline V gene, CDR1 and CDR2 are SGHTA and FQGTGA. The CDR3 spans 16 residues, from the cysteine through the phenylalanine. Just the 48-base CDR3 DNA is kept, in frame starting at base 1. The V end loses 3 bases and the J end loses 0 bases, and a stretch of 13 bases separates them.